The clone carrying this TCR beta chain was observed a handful of times. This specimen comes from a study of long-term antiretroviral therapy in people with HIV. An immunoSEQ assay, version v3.0, was performed at survey level. Clones were sequenced by immunoSEQ multiplex PCR, and TCRdb holds only the in-frame ones, with some missing. The table shows tens of thousands of clones, with around 78% occurring only once. Between the trimmed V and J ends, which lost 6 bases and 5 bases, there was a span of 13 bases. Germline V gene sequence: CDR1 MGHDK, CDR2 SYGVNS. The CDR3 length is 13 residues. The receptor was isolated from a man aged 18 to 30 with HIV. Here the sequenced sample was unsorted PBMCs, taken 1.5 years before starting antiretroviral therapy. This chain connects TRBV25-1 to TRBJ1-2; D gene unclear. The CDR3 here is CASSRETSYGYTF. The CDR3 bases are TGTGCCAGCAGCCGGGAAACAAGTTATGGCTACACCTTC.